What follows are 20 T cell receptor beta chains derived from one specimen sequenced in a study of molecular identifiers for immune sequencing clone quantification. TCRdb ran MiXCR on the PCR reads and lists one entry per CDR3 protein. The data show around 20,000 distinct CDR3 sequences, 17% seen once. Sequencing was done on a sample of naive CD8+ T cells from blood, with Jurkat cell RNA spiked in. Subset reported: FACS-sorted CD8+CD4-CCR7+CD45RA+ naive T cells. All receptors come from a human donor in good health. Some libraries in this study had Jurkat cell RNA spiked in.

Ten or more counts support this clonotype. J is TRBJ2-5 and V is TRBV7-9; 13 bases map to TRBD2. Germline assignment: CDR1 SEHNR and CDR2 FQNEAQ (reference sequence). The CDR3 covers 16 residues. Losses at the gene ends were 3 bases for V and 1 base for J; bases not matched to a gene: 2. In DNA, the CDR3 is TGTGCCAGCAGCTTTGGACTAGCGGGGGTCCAAGAGACCCAGTACTTC. Its protein product is CASSFGLAGVQETQYF.

Within the sample, this clonotype is medium-sized. J is TRBJ2-3 and V is TRBV25-1; D not certain. This CDR3 region has 15 residues. Germline V gives CDR1 MGHDK, CDR2 SYGVNS. The V end lost 3 bases, the J end lost 1 base, and 11 bases lay between the germline ends. CDR3 region: CASSDGRYRTDTQYF. In nucleotides, the CDR3 is TGTGCCAGCAGTGACGGACGGTATCGCACAGATACGCAGTATTTT. The full variable domain, its missing parts supplied by reference TRBV25-1 and TRBJ2-3, is EADIYQTPRYLVIGTGKKITLECSQTMGHDKMYWYQQDPGMELHLIHYSYGVNSTEKGDLSSESTVSRIRTEHFPLTLESARPSHTSQYLCASSDGRYRTDTQYFGPGTRLTVL.

In this sample, this clonotype turned up many times. V is TRBV10-3 and J is TRBJ2-2; TRBD2 matches at 8 bases. Germline V lookup: CDR1 ENHRY, CDR2 SYGVKD. This CDR3 comprises 13 residues. V gave up 6 bases and J gave up 6 bases; unmatched junction bases: 3. The CDR3 is CAISRAGAGELFF. CDR3 nucleotides: TGTGCCATCAGCCGAGCGGGAGCCGGGGAGCTGTTTTTT.

This clonotype occurred once. With a much larger clone just one base away, this may be a read error. The chain uses TRBV30 and TRBJ2-2; TRBD1 aligns across 7 bases. Germline loops: CDR1 GTSNPN, CDR2 SVGIG (reference sequence). The CDR3 is 16 amino acids. The CDR3 sequence: CAWSYGQVVATGKLFF. The CDR3 DNA is TGTGCCTGGAGTTACGGACAGGTAGTTGCCACCGGGAAGCTGTTTTTT.

This clonotype was seen repeatedly, ten times or more. The chain employs TRBV9 and TRBJ2-6; no clear D. The germline V gene has CDR1 SGDLS and CDR2 YYNGEE. Trimming stripped 0 bases from V and 0 bases from J, with 7 bases between. This CDR3 is built from 16 residues. This chain's CDR3 is CASSVAWGSGANVLTF. CDR3 DNA: TGTGCCAGCAGCGTAGCATGGGGCTCTGGGGCCAACGTCCTGACTTTC.

About this clonotype itself: Just one base apart from a much larger clone, this may be a read error. This chain joins TRBV20-1 and TRBJ2-7; the D is unclear. V lost 6 bases and J lost 7, with 19 bases in between. Germline CDR1 and CDR2: DFQATT and SNEGSKA (reference sequence). This CDR3 region has 13 residues. The CDR3 DNA reads as TGCAGTGCCCGACTCAAAGTCAGACGTGAGCAGTACTTC. Translating it yields CSARLKVRREQYF.

Ten or more counts support this clonotype. The V and J genes are TRBV30 and TRBJ2-5, with TRBD2 matching over 7 bases. After removal of 1 base from V and 7 bases from J, the junction contained 12 bases not matched to a gene. The germline CDR1 and CDR2 sequences are GTSNPN and SVGIG (reference sequence). The CDR3 sequence is 15 residues long. The CDR3 spells CAWSDVSGLGGTQYF. The CDR3 DNA follows: TGTGCCTGGAGTGATGTTAGCGGGTTGGGGGGGACCCAGTACTTC.

The sample holds many counts of this clonotype. This sequence joins TRBV6-2 or TRBV6-3 and TRBJ1-1, with 7 positions matching TRBD1. CDR1 and CDR2 (germline): MNHEY, SVGEGT. Losses at the gene ends were 2 bases for V and 5 bases for J; bases not matched to a gene: 5. This CDR3 spans 14 amino acids. The CDR3 nucleotides read TGTGCCAGCAGTTACAGGGGGCGAATGACTGAAGCTTTCTTT. Translated: CASSYRGRMTEAFF.

In regard to this clonotype: This may arise from a read error, as a much more abundant clone is one base away. The chain employs TRBV19 and TRBJ1-5; TRBD1 aligns across 8 bases. The CDR3 covers 16 residues. The germline V gene encodes CDR1 LNHDA and CDR2 SQIVND (reference sequence). V lost 4 bases and J lost 9; bases outside the gene matches: 14. The CDR3 nucleotides are TGTGCCAGTAGTACCCACACAGGGGGAGCGCATCGGCCCCAGCATTTT. Protein: CASSTHTGGAHRPQHF.

This clonotype was recorded at least ten times. This sequence joins TRBV14 and TRBJ2-1; D tentatively reads TRBD1 or TRBD2 (5 bases each). V gave up 1 base and J gave up 7 bases, with 14 bases separating them. Germline-derived CDR1 and CDR2 are SGHDN and FVKESK. CDR3 size: 15 residues. The DNA of the CDR3 is TGTGCCAGCAGCCAAGGGGACGTTTTTAGGAATGAGCAGTTCTTC. Amino acids: CASSQGDVFRNEQFF.

This clonotype has at least ten counts. The chain has TRBV7-9 and TRBJ2-1; the match to TRBD2 covers 8 bases. CDR1 is SEHNR and CDR2 is FQNEAQ in the germline V gene (reference sequence). The CDR3 loop spans 16 amino acids. J gave up 8 bases and V 8 bases, and 17 bases lay outside the gene matches. In DNA, the CDR3 is TGTGCCAGCTGCATATCTACCGGGACTAGTCGTTATGAGCAGTTCTTC. Encoded protein: CASCISTGTSRYEQFF.

The count of this clonotype is one. Possible read error: a much larger clone is one base away. It is likely a read error, because the conserved phenylalanine at the end of the CDR3 is missing. This chain links TRBV5-6 with TRBJ1-3, with D unresolved. From germline, CDR1 is SGHDT and CDR2 YYEEEE. V lost 0 bases to trimming and J lost 0 bases, with 10 bases between them. The CDR3 covers 16 residues. The CDR3 reads CASSLDKAISGNTIYS. The CDR3 DNA reads TGTGCCAGCAGCTTGGATAAGGCAATCTCTGGAAACACCATATATTCT.

This clonotype was recorded many times. The gene calls are TRBV5-6 and TRBJ2-7, with TRBD2 matching 15 bases. The junction had 3 bases not matched to a gene; V was cut back by 4 bases and J by 4 bases. Germline V gene data show CDR1 as SGHDT and CDR2 as YYEEEE. This CDR3 spans 15 amino acids. The chain's CDR3 is CASSLGLAGGYEQYF. CDR3 DNA sequence: TGTGCCAGCAGCCTCGGACTAGCGGGAGGGTACGAGCAGTACTTC.

This clonotype was picked up many times. This chain links TRBV5-4 with TRBJ2-3; D possibly uses TRBD1 or TRBD2 (5 bases each). Per the germline V gene, CDR1 is SGHNT and CDR2 is YYREEE (reference sequence). Trimming cost V 4 bases and J 0 bases, with 12 bases left between them. CDR3 size: 15 residues. CDR3: CASSRPGASTDTQYF. DNA of the CDR3: TGTGCCAGCAGCCGGCCCGGGGCGAGCACAGATACGCAGTATTTT.

About this clonotype: Lacking the conserved final phenylalanine or tryptophan, this CDR3 likely reflects a read error. The V and J genes are TRBV12-3 or TRBV12-4 and TRBJ2-4, with 7 bases that match TRBD1. The V segment lost 6 bases and the J segment 4 bases; nucleotides outside the gene matches: 18. The CDR3 totals 18 residues. The CDR3 DNA is TGTGCCAGCAGCCAACTCTTCCTGCGGACAGGTTTAAAAAACATTCAGTACTCC. Residues: CASSQLFLRTGLKNIQYS.

This clonotype was recorded many times. The chain combines TRBV20-1 with TRBJ2-3, with D unclear. Germline assignment: CDR1 DFQATT and CDR2 SNEGSKA (reference sequence). The CDR3 spans 18 residues. V was clipped by 2 bases and J by 2 bases, with 23 bases between them. CDR3 nucleotides: TGCAGTGCTAGATCGGAAGTCGCCCCGATCTTCCCCACAGATACGCAGTATTTT. Residues: CSARSEVAPIFPTDTQYF.

This clonotype was observed at least ten times. This sequence joins TRBV4-1 and TRBJ1-1; no reliable D call. Trimming removed 1 base at V and 1 base at J, with 7 bases between. The V gene's germline CDR1 is MGHRA and CDR2 YSYEKL. This CDR3 region has 14 residues. The chain's CDR3 is CASSQAVWNTEAFF. DNA of the CDR3: TGCGCCAGCAGCCAAGCCGTCTGGAACACTGAAGCTTTCTTT.

The chain recombines TRBV30 with TRBJ2-7; D is ambiguous. V dropped 0 bases and J dropped 3 bases, with 3 bases sitting between them. The germline V gene encodes CDR1 GTSNPN and CDR2 SVGIG (reference sequence). This CDR3 region has 11 residues. The CDR3 sequence is CAWSVSYEQYF. For the CDR3, the DNA is TGTGCCTGGAGTGTAAGCTACGAGCAGTACTTC.

This clonotype has ten or more counts. This chain links TRBV29-1 with TRBJ2-2, with D perhaps TRBD1 (5 bases). Germline CDR1 reads SQVTM; CDR2 reads ANQGSEA. This CDR3 is 16 amino acids long. Trimming left V 7 bases short and J 8 bases short, with 26 bases between. CDR3 sequence reads: CSAIESDTIFFGELFF. The DNA of the CDR3 is TGCAGCGCTATCGAATCGGACACAATTTTCTTTGGGGAGCTGTTTTTT.

In its sample, this clonotype was seen many times. This chain uses TRBV9 with TRBJ1-1, with D possibly being TRBD1 (5 bases). The CDR3 loop spans 15 amino acids. CDR1 and CDR2 (germline): SGDLS, YYNGEE. The V and J ends lost 6 bases and 3 bases respectively, with 18 bases between them. In DNA form, the CDR3 reads TGTGCCAGCACCGAGTTTGAGGGGCAAGACACTGAAGCTTTCTTT. This sequence encodes CASTEFEGQDTEAFF.